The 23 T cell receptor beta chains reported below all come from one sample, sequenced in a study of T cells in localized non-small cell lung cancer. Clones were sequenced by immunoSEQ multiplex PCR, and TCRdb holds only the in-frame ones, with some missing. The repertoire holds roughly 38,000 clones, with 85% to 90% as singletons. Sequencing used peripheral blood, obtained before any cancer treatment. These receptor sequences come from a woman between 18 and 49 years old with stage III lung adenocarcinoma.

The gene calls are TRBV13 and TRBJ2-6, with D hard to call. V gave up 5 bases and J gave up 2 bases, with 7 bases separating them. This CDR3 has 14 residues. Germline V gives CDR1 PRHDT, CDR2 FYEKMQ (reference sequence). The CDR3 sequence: CASSAVTGANVLTF. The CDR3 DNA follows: TGTGCCAGCAGCGCTGTAACTGGGGCCAACGTCCTGACTTTC.

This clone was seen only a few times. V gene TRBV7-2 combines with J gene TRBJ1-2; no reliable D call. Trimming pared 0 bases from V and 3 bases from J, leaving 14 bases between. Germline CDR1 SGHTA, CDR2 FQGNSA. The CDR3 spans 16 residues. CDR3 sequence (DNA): TGTGCCAGCAGCTTAGCCCCCCGCCTTTCCCACTATGGCTACACCTTC. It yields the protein CASSLAPRLSHYGYTF.

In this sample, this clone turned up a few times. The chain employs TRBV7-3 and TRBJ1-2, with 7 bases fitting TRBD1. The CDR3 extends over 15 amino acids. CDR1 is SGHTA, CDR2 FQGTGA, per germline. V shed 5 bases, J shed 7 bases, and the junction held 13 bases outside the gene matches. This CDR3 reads CASSTQGDSLAGYTF. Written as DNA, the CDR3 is TGTGCCAGCAGCACTCAGGGGGACAGTCTCGCTGGCTACACCTTC.

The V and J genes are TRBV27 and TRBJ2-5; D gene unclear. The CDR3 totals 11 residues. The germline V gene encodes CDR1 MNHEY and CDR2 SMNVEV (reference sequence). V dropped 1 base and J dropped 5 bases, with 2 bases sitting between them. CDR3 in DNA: TGTGCCAGCAGTTTATATGAGACCCAGTACTTC. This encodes CASSLYETQYF.

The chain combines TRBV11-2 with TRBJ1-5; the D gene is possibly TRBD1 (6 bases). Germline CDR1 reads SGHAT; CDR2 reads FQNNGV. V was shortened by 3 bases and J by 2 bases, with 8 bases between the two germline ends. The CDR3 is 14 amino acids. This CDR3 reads CASSLGAGNQPQHF. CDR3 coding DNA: TGTGCCAGCAGCTTGGGGGCCGGCAATCAGCCCCAGCATTTT. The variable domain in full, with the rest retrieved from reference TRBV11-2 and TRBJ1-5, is EAGVAQSPRYKIIEKRQSVAFWCNPISGHATLYWYQQILGQGPKLLIQFQNNGVVDDSQLPKDRFSAERLKGVDSTLKIQPAKLEDSAVYLCASSLGAGNQPQHFGDGTRLSIL.

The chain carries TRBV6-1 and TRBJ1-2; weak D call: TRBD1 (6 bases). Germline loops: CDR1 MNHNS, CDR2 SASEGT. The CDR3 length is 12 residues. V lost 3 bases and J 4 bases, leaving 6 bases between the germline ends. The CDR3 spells CASSDRGYGYTF. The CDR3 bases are TGTGCCAGCAGTGACAGGGGCTATGGCTACACCTTC.

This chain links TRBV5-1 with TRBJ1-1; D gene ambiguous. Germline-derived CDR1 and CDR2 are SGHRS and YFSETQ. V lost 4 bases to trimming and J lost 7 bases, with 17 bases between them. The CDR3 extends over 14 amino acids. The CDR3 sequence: CASSPDSAGVEAFF. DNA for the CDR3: TGCGCCAGCAGCCCCGACTCCGCGGGAGTTGAAGCTTTCTTT.

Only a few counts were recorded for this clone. CDR3 DNA sequence: TGCGCCAGCAGCCAAGATCTCCCACAGCCCCAGCATTTT. Its protein is CASSQDLPQPQHF. The V call is TRBV4-1, the J call TRBJ1-5; D gene ambiguous. The CDR3 runs to 13 residues. V was clipped by 0 bases and J by 7 bases, with 7 bases between them. CDR1 is MGHRA and CDR2 is YSYEKL in the germline V gene.

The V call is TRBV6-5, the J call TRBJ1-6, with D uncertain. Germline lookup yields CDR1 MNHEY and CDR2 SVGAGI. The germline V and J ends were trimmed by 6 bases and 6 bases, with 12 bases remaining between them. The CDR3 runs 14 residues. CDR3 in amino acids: CASSSRQLNSPLHF. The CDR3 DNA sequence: TGTGCCAGCAGCTCGCGGCAGCTTAATTCACCCCTCCACTTT.

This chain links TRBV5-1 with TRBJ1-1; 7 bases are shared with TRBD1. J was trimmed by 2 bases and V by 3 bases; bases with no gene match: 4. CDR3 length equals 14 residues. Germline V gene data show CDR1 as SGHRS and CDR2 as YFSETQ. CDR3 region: CASSWGTANTEAFF. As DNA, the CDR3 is TGCGCCAGCAGCTGGGGGACAGCCAACACTGAAGCTTTCTTT.

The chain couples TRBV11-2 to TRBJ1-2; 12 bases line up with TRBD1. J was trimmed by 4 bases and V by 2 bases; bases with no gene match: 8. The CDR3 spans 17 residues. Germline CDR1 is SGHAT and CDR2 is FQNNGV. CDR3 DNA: TGTGCCAGCAGCTTACCGGGACAGGGGGCGCTTAGCTATGGCTACACCTTC. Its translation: CASSLPGQGALSYGYTF. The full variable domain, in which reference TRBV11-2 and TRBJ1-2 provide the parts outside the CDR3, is EAGVAQSPRYKIIEKRQSVAFWCNPISGHATLYWYQQILGQGPKLLIQFQNNGVVDDSQLPKDRFSAERLKGVDSTLKIQPAKLEDSAVYLCASSLPGQGALSYGYTFGSGTRLTVV.

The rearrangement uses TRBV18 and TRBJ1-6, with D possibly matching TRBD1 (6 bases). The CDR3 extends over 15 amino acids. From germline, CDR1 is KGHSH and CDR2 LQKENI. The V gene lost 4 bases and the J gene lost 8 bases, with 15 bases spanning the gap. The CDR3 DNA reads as TGTGCCAGCTCACGCACAGGGACGGATTATTCACCCCTCCACTTT. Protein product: CASSRTGTDYSPLHF.

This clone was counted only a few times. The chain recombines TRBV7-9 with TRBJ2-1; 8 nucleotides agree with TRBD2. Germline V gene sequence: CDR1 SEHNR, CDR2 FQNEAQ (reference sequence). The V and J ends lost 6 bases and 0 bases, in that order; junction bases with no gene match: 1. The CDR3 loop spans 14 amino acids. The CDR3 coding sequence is TGTGCCAGCAGAGGGACTAGCTCCTACAATGAGCAGTTCTTC. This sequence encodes CASRGTSSYNEQFF.

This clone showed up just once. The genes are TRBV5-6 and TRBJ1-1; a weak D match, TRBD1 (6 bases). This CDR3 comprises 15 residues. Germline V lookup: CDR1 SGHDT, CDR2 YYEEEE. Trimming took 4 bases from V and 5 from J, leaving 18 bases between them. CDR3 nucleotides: TGTGCCAGCAGCCCCGGGGGCCTCTCGAAAACTGAAGCTTTCTTT. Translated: CASSPGGLSKTEAFF.

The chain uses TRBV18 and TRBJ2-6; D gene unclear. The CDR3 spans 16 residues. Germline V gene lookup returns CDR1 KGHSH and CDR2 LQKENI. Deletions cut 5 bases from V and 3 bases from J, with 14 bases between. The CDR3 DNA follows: TGTGCCAGCTCAGAGGACCGCTCGGGTGGGGCCAACGTCCTGACTTTC. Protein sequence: CASSEDRSGGANVLTF.

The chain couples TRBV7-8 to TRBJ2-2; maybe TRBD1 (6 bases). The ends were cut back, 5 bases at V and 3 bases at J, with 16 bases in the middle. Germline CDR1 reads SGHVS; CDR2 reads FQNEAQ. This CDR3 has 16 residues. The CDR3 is CASSRLYREDTGELFF. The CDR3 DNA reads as TGTGCCAGCAGCCGTTTGTACAGGGAAGACACCGGGGAGCTGTTTTTT. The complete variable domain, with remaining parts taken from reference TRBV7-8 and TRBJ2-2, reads GAGVSQSPRYKVAKRGQDVALRCDPISGHVSLFWYQQALGQGPEFLTYFQNEAQLDKSGLPSDRFFAERPEGSVSTLKIQRTQQEDSAVYLCASSRLYREDTGELFFGEGSRLTVL.

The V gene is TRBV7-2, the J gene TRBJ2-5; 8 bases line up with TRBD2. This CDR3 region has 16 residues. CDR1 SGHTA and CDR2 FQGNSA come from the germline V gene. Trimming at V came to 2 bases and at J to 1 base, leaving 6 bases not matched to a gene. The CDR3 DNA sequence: TGTGCCAGCAGCTTAACGTACCGGGGGGGCCAAGAGACCCAGTACTTC. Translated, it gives CASSLTYRGGQETQYF. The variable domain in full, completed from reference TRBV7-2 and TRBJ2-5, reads GAGVSQSPSNKVTEKGKDVELRCDPISGHTALYWYRQSLGQGLEFLIYFQGNSAPDKSGLPSDRFSAERTGGSVSTLTIQRTQQEDSAVYLCASSLTYRGGQETQYFGPGTRLLVL.

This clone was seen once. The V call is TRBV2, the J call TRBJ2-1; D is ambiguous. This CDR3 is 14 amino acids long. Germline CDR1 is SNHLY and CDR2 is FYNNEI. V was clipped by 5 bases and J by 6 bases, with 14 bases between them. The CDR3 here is CASSTQNPPNEQFF. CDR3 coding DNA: TGTGCCAGCAGTACACAGAACCCCCCCAATGAGCAGTTCTTC.

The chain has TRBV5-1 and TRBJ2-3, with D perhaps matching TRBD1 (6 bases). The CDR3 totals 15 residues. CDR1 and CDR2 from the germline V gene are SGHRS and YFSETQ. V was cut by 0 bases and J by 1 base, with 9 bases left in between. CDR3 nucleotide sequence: TGCGCCAGCAGCTTGGCAACAGGGCGCACAGATACGCAGTATTTT. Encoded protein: CASSLATGRTDTQYF.

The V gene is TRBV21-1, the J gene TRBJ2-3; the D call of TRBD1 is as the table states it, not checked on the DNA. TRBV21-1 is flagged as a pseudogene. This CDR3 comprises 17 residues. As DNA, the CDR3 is TGTGCCAGCAGCAAAGCCCGGGACAGGGAGCCCACAGATACGCAGTATTTT. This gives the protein CASSKARDREPTDTQYF.

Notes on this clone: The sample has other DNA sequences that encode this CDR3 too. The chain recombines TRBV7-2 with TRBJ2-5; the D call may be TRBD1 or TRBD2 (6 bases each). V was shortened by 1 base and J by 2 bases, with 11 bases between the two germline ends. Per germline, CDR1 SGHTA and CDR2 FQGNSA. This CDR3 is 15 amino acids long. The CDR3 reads CASSLGGGGQETQYF. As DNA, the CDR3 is TGTGCCAGCAGCTTAGGTGGAGGGGGACAAGAGACCCAGTACTTC.

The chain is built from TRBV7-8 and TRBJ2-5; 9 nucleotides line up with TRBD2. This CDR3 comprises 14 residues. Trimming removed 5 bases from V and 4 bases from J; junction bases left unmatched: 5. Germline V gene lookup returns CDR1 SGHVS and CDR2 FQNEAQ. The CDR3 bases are TGTGCCAGCAGCCAGCGGGGGGCGGGAGAGACCCAGTACTTC. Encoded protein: CASSQRGAGETQYF. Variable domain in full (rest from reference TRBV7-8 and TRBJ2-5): GAGVSQSPRYKVAKRGQDVALRCDPISGHVSLFWYQQALGQGPEFLTYFQNEAQLDKSGLPSDRFFAERPEGSVSTLKIQRTQQEDSAVYLCASSQRGAGETQYFGPGTRLLVL.

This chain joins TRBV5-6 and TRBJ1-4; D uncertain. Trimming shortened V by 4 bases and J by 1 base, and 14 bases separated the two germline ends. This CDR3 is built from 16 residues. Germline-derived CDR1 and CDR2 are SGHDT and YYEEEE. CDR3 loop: CASSQIRVRTNEKLFF. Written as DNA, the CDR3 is TGTGCCAGCAGCCAAATACGTGTTAGAACTAATGAAAAACTGTTTTTT. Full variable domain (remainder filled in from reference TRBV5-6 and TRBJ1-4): DAGVTQSPTHLIKTRGQQVTLRCSPKSGHDTVSWYQQALGQGPQFIFQYYEEEERQRGNFPDRFSGHQFPNYSSELNVNALLLGDSALYLCASSQIRVRTNEKLFFGSGTQLSVL.